This entry lists 21 T cell receptor beta chains sequenced from one sample in a study of T cells in localized non-small cell lung cancer. The assay was immunoSEQ multiplex PCR, and TCRdb's table has in-frame clones only and misses some. This table has more than 15,000 clones, 65% to 85% appearing once. The input for sequencing was peripheral blood, taken before any cancer treatment. The receptors derive from a male donor older than 55 with stage III lung adenocarcinoma.

The chain joins TRBV7-2 to TRBJ1-2; D unclear. Germline V lookup: CDR1 SGHTA, CDR2 FQGNSA. Trimming took off 5 bases at V and 6 bases at J, with 16 bases between the two ends. The CDR3 is 14 residues long. The CDR3 DNA follows: TGTGCCAGCAGCCCCCGACGGGTCCTAGATGGCTACACCTTC. The encoded protein is CASSPRRVLDGYTF.

The chain links TRBV21-1 to TRBJ2-7; the DNA was not compared with TRBD1, the D call given in the table. TRBV21-1 is reported as a pseudogene. CDR3 length: 14 amino acids. The CDR3 bases are TGTGCCAGCCCTACAGGGGGGCTCTGGTCCGAGCAGTACTTC. It translates to CASPTGGLWSEQYF.

This clone was picked up one time. CDR3 in amino acids: CASSLVQSSYNSPLHF. In nucleotides, the CDR3 is TGTGCCAGCAGCTTAGTACAGAGCTCCTATAATTCACCCCTCCACTTT. The chain recombines TRBV7-9 with TRBJ1-6; D not certain. Germline loops: CDR1 SEHNR, CDR2 FQNEAQ (reference sequence). This CDR3 region has 16 residues. Between the trimmed V and J ends, which lost 1 base and 0 bases, there was a span of 7 bases.

This sequence joins TRBV10-1 and TRBJ2-4; D is unclear. Trimming shortened V by 3 bases and J by 5 bases, and 14 bases separated the two germline ends. In germline, CDR1 is WNHNN, CDR2 SYGVQD (reference sequence). CDR3 length: 15 amino acids. The CDR3 reads CASSDGVGFQNIQYF. CDR3 nucleotides: TGCGCCAGCAGTGATGGAGTGGGGTTCCAAAACATTCAGTACTTC.

V usage is TRBV19 and J usage is TRBJ2-6, with D possibly being TRBD1 (5 bases). This CDR3 is 20 amino acids long. CDR1 and CDR2 from the germline V gene are LNHDA and SQIVND (reference sequence). V was shortened by 2 bases and J by 0 bases, with 20 bases between the two germline ends. The CDR3 nucleotides are TGTGCCAGTAGTATATACGGCAGTGGGTATGACAGCTCTGGGGCCAACGTCCTGACTTTC. Translation gives CASSIYGSGYDSSGANVLTF.

The V call is TRBV5-4, the J call TRBJ1-2; 7 positions agree with TRBD1. The V segment lost 4 bases and the J segment 8 bases; nucleotides outside the gene matches: 8. The CDR3 totals 13 residues. Per germline, CDR1 SGHNT and CDR2 YYREEE (reference sequence). DNA for the CDR3: TGTGCCAGCAGCGGCGACAGGGTGGAAGGCTACACCTTC. Residues: CASSGDRVEGYTF.

This clone was seen only a few times. This chain links TRBV11-2 with TRBJ1-3; D is ambiguous. The CDR3 totals 13 residues. Trimming removed 2 bases from V and 4 bases from J, with 6 bases in between. Per germline, CDR1 SGHAT and CDR2 FQNNGV. The CDR3 here is CASSLSWGNTIYF. CDR3 bases: TGTGCCAGCAGCTTATCCTGGGGAAACACCATATATTTT.

The chain recombines TRBV6-1 with TRBJ2-1; no firm D call. This CDR3 has 15 residues. Germline lookup yields CDR1 MNHNS and CDR2 SASEGT. The V end was cut by 3 bases, the J end by 0 bases, with 9 bases between. The CDR3 spells CASSDPVSSYNEQFF. CDR3 DNA: TGTGCCAGCAGTGACCCAGTTAGCTCCTACAATGAGCAGTTCTTC.

The genes are TRBV7-9 and TRBJ2-7; D is ambiguous. V lost 6 bases to trimming and J lost 0 bases, with 12 bases between them. The CDR3 length is 14 residues. CDR1 and CDR2 from the germline V gene are SEHNR and FQNEAQ (reference sequence). The CDR3 DNA reads TGTGCCAGCAGACCGTACGGGCCCTCCTACGAGCAGTACTTC. Amino acid sequence: CASRPYGPSYEQYF.

The rearrangement uses TRBV9 and TRBJ1-1, with D maybe TRBD1 (5 bases). V lost 4 bases and J lost 0, with 10 bases in between. The CDR3 runs to 14 residues. CDR1 is SGDLS and CDR2 is YYNGEE in the germline V gene. CDR3 in DNA: TGTGCCAGCAGCACGACAGTAGTGAACACTGAAGCTTTCTTT. Translated: CASSTTVVNTEAFF.

The gene calls are TRBV18 and TRBJ1-3, with 8 nucleotides matching TRBD1. V was pared by 2 bases and J by 0 bases, with 3 bases of the junction left unmatched. The CDR3 spans 16 residues. CDR1 and CDR2 from the germline V gene are KGHSH and LQKENI. The CDR3 is CASSPGTGASGNTIYF. CDR3 bases: TGTGCCAGCTCACCAGGGACAGGAGCCTCTGGAAACACCATATATTTT.

This chain uses TRBV5-4 with TRBJ1-2, with a weak D call TRBD1 (5 bases). Between the trimmed V and J ends, which lost 0 bases and 5 bases, there was a span of 8 bases. The CDR3 is made up of 13 amino acids. CDR1 and CDR2 from the germline V gene are SGHNT and YYREEE (reference sequence). CDR3 nucleotide sequence: TGTGCCAGCAGCTTGGAGGGACGGTATGGCTACACCTTC. Amino acid sequence: CASSLEGRYGYTF.

V usage is TRBV7-3 and J usage is TRBJ2-5; 8 bases line up with TRBD1. Germline CDR1 SGHTA, CDR2 FQGTGA. CDR3 length: 15 residues. J was trimmed by 4 bases and V by 5 bases; bases with no gene match: 9. CDR3 nucleotide sequence: TGTGCCAGCAGCGAACAGGGGGTATGGGGAGAGACCCAGTACTTC. This sequence encodes CASSEQGVWGETQYF.

The gene calls are TRBV4-2 and TRBJ2-7, with 9 bases identical to TRBD1. The germline V gene encodes CDR1 LGHNA and CDR2 YNFKEQ. The CDR3 has 15 residues. J lost 9 bases, V lost 5 bases, and 14 bases had no gene match. CDR3 bases: TGTGCCAGCAGCTCAGGACCGGGACAGGGAGTAGGGCAGTACTTC. Translated: CASSSGPGQGVGQYF.

The V and J genes are TRBV30 and TRBJ1-1; D call uncertain. CDR1 and CDR2 from the germline V gene are GTSNPN and SVGIG (reference sequence). The length of the CDR3 is 12 residues. V was clipped by 3 bases and J by 2 bases, with 7 bases between them. This CDR3 reads CAWRRYNTEAFF. In DNA, the CDR3 is TGTGCCTGGAGAAGATACAACACTGAAGCTTTCTTT.

This clone appeared once. The chain uses TRBV29-1 and TRBJ1-1, with unresolved D. The CDR3 loop spans 13 amino acids. Trimming left V 3 bases short and J 4 bases short, with 12 bases between. CDR1 SQVTM and CDR2 ANQGSEA come from the germline V gene. The CDR3 loop is CSVDQEIVTEAFF. CDR3 DNA: TGCAGCGTTGATCAGGAGATAGTCACTGAAGCTTTCTTT.

The chain joins TRBV30 to TRBJ2-2, with TRBD1 as a possible D gene (6 bases). Trimming stripped 3 bases from V and 4 bases from J, with 15 bases between. CDR1 and CDR2 (germline): GTSNPN, SVGIG (reference sequence). This CDR3 region has 15 residues. The CDR3 reads CAWRSRGSSTGELFF. The CDR3 coding sequence is TGTGCCTGGAGATCCAGGGGATCGAGCACCGGGGAGCTGTTTTTT.

The J gene is TRBJ1-1, the V gene TRBV21-1. TRBV21-1 is shown as a pseudogene. The CDR3 consists of 17 residues. The CDR3 nucleotides read TGTGCCAGCAGCAAAGGACCGGATCATCTCATGAACACTGAAGCTTTCTTT. This translates into CASSKGPDHLMNTEAFF.

The V gene is TRBV10-3, the J gene TRBJ2-6, with 8 bases aligning to TRBD1. This CDR3 comprises 16 residues. CDR1 is ENHRY and CDR2 is SYGVKD in the germline V gene. V trimming: 4 bases; J trimming: 0 bases; junction bases outside the gene matches: 2. CDR3 in amino acids: CAISGDRRSGANVLTF. DNA for the CDR3: TGTGCCATCAGTGGGGACAGGCGCTCTGGGGCCAACGTCCTGACTTTC.

About this clone itself: One end of the junction fails to match germline, which may point to a read error. The identical CDR3 is also encoded by other nucleotide sequences in the sample. V usage is TRBV7-7 and J usage is TRBJ2-1; the match to TRBD1 covers 8 bases. The CDR3 runs 15 residues. CDR1 and CDR2 (germline): SSHAT, FNYEAQ (reference sequence). In DNA form, the CDR3 reads TGTGCTAGCAGCTTAGGACAGGGTGGCAACAATGAGCAGTTCTTC. Translated: CASSLGQGGNNEQFF.

The chain carries TRBV4-1 and TRBJ2-1; 9 bases align to TRBD2. The CDR3 is 17 amino acids. The junction had 6 bases not matched to a gene; V was cut back by 0 bases and J by 3 bases. From germline, CDR1 is MGHRA and CDR2 YSYEKL. The CDR3 protein is CASSQDTTSGYYNEQFF. For the CDR3, the DNA is TGCGCCAGCAGCCAAGATACGACTAGCGGTTACTACAATGAGCAGTTCTTC.